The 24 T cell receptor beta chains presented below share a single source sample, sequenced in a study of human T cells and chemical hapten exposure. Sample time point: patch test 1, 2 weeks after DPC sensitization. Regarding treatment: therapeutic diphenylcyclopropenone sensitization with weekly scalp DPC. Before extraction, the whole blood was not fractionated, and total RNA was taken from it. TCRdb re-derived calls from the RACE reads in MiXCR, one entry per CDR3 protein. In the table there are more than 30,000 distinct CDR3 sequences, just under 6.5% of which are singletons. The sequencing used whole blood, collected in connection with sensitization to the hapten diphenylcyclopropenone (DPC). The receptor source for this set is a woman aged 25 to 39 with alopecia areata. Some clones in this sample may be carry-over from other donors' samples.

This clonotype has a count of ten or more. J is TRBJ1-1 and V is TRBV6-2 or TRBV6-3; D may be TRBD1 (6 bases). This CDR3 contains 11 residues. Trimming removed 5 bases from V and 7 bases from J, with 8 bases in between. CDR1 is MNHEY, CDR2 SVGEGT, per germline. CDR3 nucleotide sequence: TGTGCCAGCAGTGGGGGCCATGAAGCTTTCTTT. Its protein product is CASSGGHEAFF.

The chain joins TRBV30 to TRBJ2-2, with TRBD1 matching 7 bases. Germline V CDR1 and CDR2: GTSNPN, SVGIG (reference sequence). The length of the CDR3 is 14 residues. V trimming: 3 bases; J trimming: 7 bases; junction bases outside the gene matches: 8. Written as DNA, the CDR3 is TGTGCCTGGAGCCACAGGGGTGGATTCGGGGAGCTGTTTTTT. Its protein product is CAWSHRGGFGELFF.

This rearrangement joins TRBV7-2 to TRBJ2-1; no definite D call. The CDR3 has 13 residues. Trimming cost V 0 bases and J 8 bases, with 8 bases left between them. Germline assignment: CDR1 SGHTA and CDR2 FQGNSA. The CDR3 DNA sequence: TGTGCCAGCAGCTTAGCGAAGGATGATGAGCAGTTCTTC. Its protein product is CASSLAKDDEQFF.

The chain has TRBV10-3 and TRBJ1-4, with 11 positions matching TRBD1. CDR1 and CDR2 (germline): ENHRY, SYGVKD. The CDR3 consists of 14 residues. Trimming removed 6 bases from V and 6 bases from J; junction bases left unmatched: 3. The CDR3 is CAISRDRGDEKLFF. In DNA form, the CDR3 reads TGTGCCATCAGCCGGGACAGGGGGGATGAAAAACTGTTTTTT.

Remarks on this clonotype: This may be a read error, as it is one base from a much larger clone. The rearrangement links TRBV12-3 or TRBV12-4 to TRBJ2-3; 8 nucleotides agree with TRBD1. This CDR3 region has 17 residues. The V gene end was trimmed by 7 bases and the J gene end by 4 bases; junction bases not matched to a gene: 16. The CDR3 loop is CASIRGTGTGASDTQYF. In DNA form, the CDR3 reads TGTGCCAGCATCCGAGGGACCGGGACAGGCGCGTCAGATACGCAGTATTTT.

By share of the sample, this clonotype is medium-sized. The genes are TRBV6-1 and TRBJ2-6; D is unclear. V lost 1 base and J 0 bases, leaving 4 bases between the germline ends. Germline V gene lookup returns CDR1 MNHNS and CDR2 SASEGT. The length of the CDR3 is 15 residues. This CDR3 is CASSEDSSGANVLTF. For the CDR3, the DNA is TGTGCCAGCAGTGAAGACAGCTCTGGGGCCAACGTCCTGACTTTC.

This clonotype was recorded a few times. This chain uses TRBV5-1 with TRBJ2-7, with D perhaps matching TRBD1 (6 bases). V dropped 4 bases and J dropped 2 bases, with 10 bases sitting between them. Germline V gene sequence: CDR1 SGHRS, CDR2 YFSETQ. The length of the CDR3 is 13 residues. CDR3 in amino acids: CASSADSTYEQYF. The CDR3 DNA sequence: TGCGCCAGCAGCGCGGACAGTACCTACGAGCAGTACTTC. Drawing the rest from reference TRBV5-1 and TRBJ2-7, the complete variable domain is KAGVTQTPRYLIKTRGQQVTLSCSPISGHRSVSWYQQTPGQGLQFLFEYFSETQRNKGNFPGRFSGRQFSNSRSEMNVSTLELGDSALYLCASSADSTYEQYFGPGTRLTVT.

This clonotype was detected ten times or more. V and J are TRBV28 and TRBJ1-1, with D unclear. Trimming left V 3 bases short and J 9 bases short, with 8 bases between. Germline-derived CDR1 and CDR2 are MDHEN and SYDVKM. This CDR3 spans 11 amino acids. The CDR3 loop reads CASSFDGKAFF. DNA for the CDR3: TGTGCCAGCAGTTTCGACGGGAAAGCTTTCTTT.

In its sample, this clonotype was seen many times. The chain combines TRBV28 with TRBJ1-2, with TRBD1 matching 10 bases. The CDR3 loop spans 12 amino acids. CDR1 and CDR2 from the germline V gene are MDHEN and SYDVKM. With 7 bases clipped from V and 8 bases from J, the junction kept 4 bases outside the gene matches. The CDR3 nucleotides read TGTGCCAGCACTGGGACAGGGGACGGCTACACCTTC. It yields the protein CASTGTGDGYTF.

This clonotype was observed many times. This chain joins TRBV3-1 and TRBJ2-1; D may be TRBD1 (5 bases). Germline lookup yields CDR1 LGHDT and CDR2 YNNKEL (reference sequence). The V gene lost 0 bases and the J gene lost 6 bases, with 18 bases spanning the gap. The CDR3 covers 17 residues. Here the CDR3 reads CASSQDVGRASVNEQFF. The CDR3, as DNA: TGTGCCAGCAGCCAAGATGTTGGCAGGGCTTCCGTCAATGAGCAGTTCTTC.

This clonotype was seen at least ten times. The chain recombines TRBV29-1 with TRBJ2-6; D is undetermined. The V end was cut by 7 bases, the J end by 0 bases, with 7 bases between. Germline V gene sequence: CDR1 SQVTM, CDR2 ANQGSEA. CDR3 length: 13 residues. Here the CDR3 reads CSAQSSGANVLTF. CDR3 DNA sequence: TGCAGCGCACAGAGCTCTGGGGCCAACGTCCTGACTTTC. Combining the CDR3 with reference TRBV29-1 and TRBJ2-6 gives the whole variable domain SAVISQKPSRDICQRGTSLTIQCQVDSQVTMMFWYRQQPGQSLTLIATANQGSEATYESGFVIDKFPISRPNLTFSTLTVSNMSPEDSSIYLCSAQSSGANVLTFGAGSRLTVL.

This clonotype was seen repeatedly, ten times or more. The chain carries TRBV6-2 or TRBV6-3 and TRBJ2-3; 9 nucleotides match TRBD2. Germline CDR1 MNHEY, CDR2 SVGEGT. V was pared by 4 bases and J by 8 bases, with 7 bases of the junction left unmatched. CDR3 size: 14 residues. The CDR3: CASSSQRGVPTQYF. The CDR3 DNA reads TGTGCCAGCAGTTCCCAGCGGGGGGTACCTACGCAGTATTTT.

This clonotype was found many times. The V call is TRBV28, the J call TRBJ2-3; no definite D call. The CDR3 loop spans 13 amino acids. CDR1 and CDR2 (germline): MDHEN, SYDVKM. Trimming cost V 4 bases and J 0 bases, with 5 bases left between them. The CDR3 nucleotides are TGTGCCAGCAGTTGGGATAGCACAGATACGCAGTATTTT. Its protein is CASSWDSTDTQYF.

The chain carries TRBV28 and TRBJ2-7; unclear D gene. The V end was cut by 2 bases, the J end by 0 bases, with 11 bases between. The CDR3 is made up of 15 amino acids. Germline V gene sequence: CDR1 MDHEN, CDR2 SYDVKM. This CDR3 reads CASSLPAPVSYEQYF. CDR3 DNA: TGTGCCAGCAGTTTACCTGCTCCAGTCTCCTACGAGCAGTACTTC.

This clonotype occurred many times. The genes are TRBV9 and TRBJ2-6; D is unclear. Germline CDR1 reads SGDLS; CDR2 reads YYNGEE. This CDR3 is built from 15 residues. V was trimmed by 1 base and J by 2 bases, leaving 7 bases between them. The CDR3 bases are TGTGCCAGCAGCGTATTTGAGGCTGGGGCCAACGTCCTGACTTTC. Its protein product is CASSVFEAGANVLTF. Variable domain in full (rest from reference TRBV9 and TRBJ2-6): DSGVTQTPKHLITATGQRVTLRCSPRSGDLSVYWYQQSLDQGLQFLIQYYNGEERAKGNILERFSAQQFPDLHSELNLSSLELGDSALYFCASSVFEAGANVLTFGAGSRLTVL.

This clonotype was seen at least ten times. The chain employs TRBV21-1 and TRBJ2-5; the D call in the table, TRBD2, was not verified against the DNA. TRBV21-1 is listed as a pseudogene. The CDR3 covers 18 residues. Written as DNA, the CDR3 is TGTGCCAGCAGCAAAGAGAGAGCTAGCGGTCATGAGCAAGAGACCCAGTACTTC. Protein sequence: CASSKERASGHEQETQYF.

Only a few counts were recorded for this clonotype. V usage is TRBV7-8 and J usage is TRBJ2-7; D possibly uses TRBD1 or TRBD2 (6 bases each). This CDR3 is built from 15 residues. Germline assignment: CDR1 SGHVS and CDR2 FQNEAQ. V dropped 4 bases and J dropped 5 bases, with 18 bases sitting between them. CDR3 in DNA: TGTGCCAGCAGCTCGCACAAGGGGGGCAGTAACGAGCAGTACTTC. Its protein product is CASSSHKGGSNEQYF.

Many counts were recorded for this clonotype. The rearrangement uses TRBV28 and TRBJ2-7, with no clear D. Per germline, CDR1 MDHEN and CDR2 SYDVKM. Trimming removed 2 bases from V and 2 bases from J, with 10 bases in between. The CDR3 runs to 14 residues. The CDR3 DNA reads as TGTGCCAGCAGTTTAGGGATCAGTCCCTACGAGCAGTACTTC. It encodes CASSLGISPYEQYF.

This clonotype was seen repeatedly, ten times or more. The CDR3 here is CASSLARGLRAEQYF. In DNA, the CDR3 is TGTGCCAGCAGCTTAGCTCGGGGGTTGAGGGCCGAGCAGTACTTC. This chain connects TRBV11-2 to TRBJ2-7, with D maybe TRBD2 (6 bases). The germline V gene has CDR1 SGHAT and CDR2 FQNNGV. The CDR3 runs 15 residues. Deletions cut 1 base from V and 6 bases from J, with 16 bases between. The complete variable domain, with remaining parts taken from reference TRBV11-2 and TRBJ2-7, reads EAGVAQSPRYKIIEKRQSVAFWCNPISGHATLYWYQQILGQGPKLLIQFQNNGVVDDSQLPKDRFSAERLKGVDSTLKIQPAKLEDSAVYLCASSLARGLRAEQYFGPGTRLTVT.

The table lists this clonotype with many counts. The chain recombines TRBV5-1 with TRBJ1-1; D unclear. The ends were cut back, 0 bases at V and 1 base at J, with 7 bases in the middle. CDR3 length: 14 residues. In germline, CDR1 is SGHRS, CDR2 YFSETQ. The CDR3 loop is CASSLELPNTEAFF. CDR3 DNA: TGCGCCAGCAGCTTGGAGCTACCGAACACTGAAGCTTTCTTT.

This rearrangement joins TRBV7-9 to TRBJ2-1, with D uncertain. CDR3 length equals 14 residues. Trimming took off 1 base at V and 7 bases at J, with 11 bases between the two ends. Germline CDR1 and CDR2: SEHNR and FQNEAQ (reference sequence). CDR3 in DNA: TGTGCCAGCAGCTTAGTGAGCGTAGGAAATGAGCAGTTCTTC. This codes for CASSLVSVGNEQFF.

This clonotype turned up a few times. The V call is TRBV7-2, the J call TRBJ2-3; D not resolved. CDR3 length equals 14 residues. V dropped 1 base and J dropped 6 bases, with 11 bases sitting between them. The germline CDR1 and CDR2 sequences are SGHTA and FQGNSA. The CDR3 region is CASSLGSVRDTQYF. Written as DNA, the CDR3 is TGTGCCAGCAGCTTAGGTTCCGTTCGGGATACGCAGTATTTT.

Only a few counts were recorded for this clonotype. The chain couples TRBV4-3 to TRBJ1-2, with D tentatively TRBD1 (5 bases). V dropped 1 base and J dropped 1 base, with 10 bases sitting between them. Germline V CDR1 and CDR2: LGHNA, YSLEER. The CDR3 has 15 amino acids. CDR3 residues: CASSQVQDRNYGYTF. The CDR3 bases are TGCGCCAGCAGCCAAGTACAGGACCGTAACTATGGCTACACCTTC.

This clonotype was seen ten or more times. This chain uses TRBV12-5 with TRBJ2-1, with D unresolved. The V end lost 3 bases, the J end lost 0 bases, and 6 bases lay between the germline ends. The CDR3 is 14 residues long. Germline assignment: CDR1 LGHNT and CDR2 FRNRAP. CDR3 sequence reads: CASGLGSSYNEQFF. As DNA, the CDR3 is TGTGCTAGTGGTTTAGGCAGCTCCTACAATGAGCAGTTCTTC.